Following are 28 T cell receptor beta chains from one sample sequenced in a study of blood T cell repertoires in COVID-19. Some clones are missing from TCRdb's copy, which holds only in-frame ones; the method was immunoSEQ multiplex PCR. The top ten hold about 9.2% of the sample, which has roughly 62,000 clones, 65% to 85% seen once. The sequenced material came from peripheral blood. These TCRs come from an elderly man with COVID-19, enrolled during active disease.

This chain uses TRBV5-1 with TRBJ2-5; D may be TRBD2 (6 bases). This CDR3 spans 13 amino acids. Trimming took off 2 bases at V and 4 bases at J, with 9 bases between the two ends. Germline CDR1 and CDR2: SGHRS and YFSETQ. The CDR3 DNA is TGCGCCAGCAGCTTCCTGGGGGGAGAGACCCAGTACTTC. The encoded protein is CASSFLGGETQYF. Full variable domain (missing parts from reference TRBV5-1 and TRBJ2-5): KAGVTQTPRYLIKTRGQQVTLSCSPISGHRSVSWYQQTPGQGLQFLFEYFSETQRNKGNFPGRFSGRQFSNSRSEMNVSTLELGDSALYLCASSFLGGETQYFGPGTRLLVL.

The rearrangement links TRBV5-4 to TRBJ2-7, with 9 bases identical to TRBD1. CDR1 SGHNT and CDR2 YYREEE come from the germline V gene (reference sequence). The CDR3 extends over 14 amino acids. V shed 4 bases and J 2 bases; nucleotides not matched to a gene: 4. Here the CDR3 reads CASSMGTGPYEQYV. Written as DNA, the CDR3 is TGTGCCAGCAGCATGGGGACAGGGCCCTACGAGCAGTACGTC.

This chain joins TRBV19 and TRBJ1-2; 8 positions agree with TRBD1. V lost 6 bases, J lost 2 bases, and 8 bases stayed unmatched. CDR1 and CDR2 from the germline V gene are LNHDA and SQIVND (reference sequence). CDR3 size: 15 residues. The CDR3 region is CASRGTGALNYGYTF. The DNA for the CDR3 is TGTGCCAGTAGGGGGACAGGAGCACTCAACTATGGCTACACCTTC.

This clone appeared a few times. The chain links TRBV5-5 to TRBJ1-3; TRBD1 might be the D (6 bases). Per germline, CDR1 SGHKS and CDR2 YYEKEE (reference sequence). Trimming took off 1 base at V and 7 bases at J, with 15 bases between the two ends. The CDR3 has 15 residues. The CDR3 DNA sequence: TGTGCCAGCAGCTTGACAGGGACGCAGGGGAACACCATATATTTT. Protein: CASSLTGTQGNTIYF.

The chain has TRBV19 and TRBJ2-5; 8 bases agree with TRBD2. Germline V gene lookup returns CDR1 LNHDA and CDR2 SQIVND (reference sequence). The ends lost 4 bases at V and 5 bases at J; junction bases unmatched: 9. This CDR3 is built from 15 residues. CDR3 in DNA: TGTGCCAGTAGTAGGGGACTAGGACCGGGGGAGACCCAGTACTTC. Protein sequence: CASSRGLGPGETQYF.

The chain uses TRBV7-3 and TRBJ1-1; D call uncertain. CDR3 length: 13 amino acids. V was pared by 4 bases and J by 0 bases, with 6 bases between. The germline CDR1 and CDR2 sequences are SGHTA and FQGTGA. The CDR3 nucleotides are TGTGCCAGCAGCTCCGAGATGAACACTGAAGCTTTCTTT. It translates to CASSSEMNTEAFF.

The J gene is TRBJ1-4, the V gene TRBV18; 7 nucleotides line up with TRBD1. Losses at the gene ends were 6 bases for V and 7 bases for J; bases not matched to a gene: 8. This CDR3 spans 14 amino acids. The germline V gene has CDR1 KGHSH and CDR2 LQKENI. CDR3 amino acids: CASSTGAGGEKLFF. The CDR3 nucleotides are TGTGCCAGCTCGACCGGGGCAGGGGGTGAAAAACTGTTTTTT.

V and J are TRBV14 and TRBJ1-1; possibly TRBD1 for D (5 bases). Germline CDR1 SGHDN, CDR2 FVKESK. Trimming cost V 8 bases and J 0 bases, with 16 bases left between them. CDR3 length: 15 residues. CDR3 nucleotides: TGTGCCAGCGGACGACCTGGGGCTATGAACACTGAAGCTTTCTTT. Its protein product is CASGRPGAMNTEAFF.

This rearrangement joins TRBV6-5 to TRBJ1-4; D may be TRBD1 (6 bases). V lost 6 bases and J lost 0, with 8 bases in between. In germline, CDR1 is MNHEY, CDR2 SVGAGI. The CDR3 runs 14 residues. CDR3 nucleotides: TGTGCCAGCAGAAGGACAGCAACTAATGAAAAACTGTTTTTT. Residues: CASRRTATNEKLFF.

CDR3 coding DNA: TGTGCCACCAGTCAACGGGACACTCAGAAAGCTTTCTTT. Translating it yields CATSQRDTQKAFF. This sequence joins TRBV24-1 and TRBJ1-1, with D perhaps TRBD1 (6 bases). This CDR3 spans 13 amino acids. CDR1 and CDR2 from the germline V gene are KGHDR and SFDVKD. Trimming removed 6 bases at V and 9 bases at J, with 16 bases between.

The gene calls are TRBV18 and TRBJ2-5; D not resolved. The CDR3 contains 14 residues. Germline assignment: CDR1 KGHSH and CDR2 LQKENI. V lost 6 bases to trimming and J lost 0 bases, with 11 bases between them. The chain's CDR3 is CASSVLADQETQYF. The CDR3 DNA reads TGTGCCAGCTCGGTATTGGCCGACCAAGAGACCCAGTACTTC.

In its sample, this clone was seen once. This chain connects TRBV7-3 to TRBJ2-2; D might be TRBD2 (6 bases). Germline V gene data show CDR1 as SGHTA and CDR2 as FQGTGA. The germline V and J ends were trimmed by 5 bases and 8 bases, with 12 bases remaining between them. The CDR3 sequence is 13 residues long. The CDR3 bases are TGTGCCAGCAGCCCCGGGGGAGTAGGGGAGCTGTTTTTT. This sequence encodes CASSPGGVGELFF.

The chain links TRBV28 to TRBJ1-2, with a possible D match to TRBD1 (6 bases). The V end was cut by 5 bases, the J end by 2 bases, with 27 bases between. CDR1 MDHEN and CDR2 SYDVKM come from the germline V gene. This CDR3 comprises 19 residues. The CDR3 loop is CASSLDSRQAALLNYGYTF. The CDR3 nucleotides read TGTGCCAGCAGTCTAGACTCCCGACAGGCGGCCCTCCTAAACTATGGCTACACCTTC.

The chain couples TRBV19 to TRBJ2-3; TRBD1 might be the D (5 bases). Trimming removed 8 bases at V and 3 bases at J, with 9 bases between. Germline CDR1 is LNHDA and CDR2 is SQIVND (reference sequence). The CDR3 has 12 amino acids. In DNA form, the CDR3 reads TGTGCCAGTCAGGGAATAACAGATACGCAGTATTTT. As protein: CASQGITDTQYF.

The CDR3 DNA follows: TGTGCCAGCAGTGTTGTGAGACAGAACACCGGGGAGCTGTTTTTT. Its translation is CASSVVRQNTGELFF. The J gene is TRBJ2-2, the V gene TRBV2; D is uncertain. Germline CDR1 is SNHLY and CDR2 is FYNNEI. The length of the CDR3 is 15 residues. The germline V and J ends were trimmed by 4 bases and 1 base, with 10 bases remaining between them. Drawing the rest from reference TRBV2 and TRBJ2-2, the complete variable domain is EPEVTQTPSHQVTQMGQEVILRCVPISNHLYFYWYRQILGQKVEFLVSFYNNEISEKSEIFDDQFSVERPDGSNFTLKIRSTKLEDSAMYFCASSVVRQNTGELFFGEGSRLTVL.

This chain connects TRBV3-1 (or the pseudogene TRBV3-2) to TRBJ2-2, with a tentative D call TRBD1 (6 bases). The V end was cut by 1 base, the J end by 8 bases, with 20 bases between. This CDR3 is 17 amino acids long. From germline, CDR1 is LGHDT and CDR2 YNNKEL (reference sequence). The DNA of the CDR3 is TGTGCCAGCAGCCAAGTTTTTAGAGTCAGGGGTACAGGGGAGCTGTTTTTT. The encoded protein is CASSQVFRVRGTGELFF.

This clone was counted many times. V and J are TRBV25-1 and TRBJ1-2, with unresolved D. The length of the CDR3 is 11 residues. Trimming removed 5 bases at V and 7 bases at J, with 8 bases between. Per germline, CDR1 MGHDK and CDR2 SYGVNS. Here the CDR3 reads CASSPGGGYTF. The CDR3 region has the DNA TGTGCCAGCAGTCCTGGCGGTGGCTACACCTTC.

The chain employs TRBV11-2 and TRBJ2-1, with D possibly being TRBD2 (6 bases). V was shortened by 5 bases and J by 0 bases, with 17 bases between the two germline ends. This CDR3 comprises 17 residues. Germline CDR1 is SGHAT and CDR2 is FQNNGV. The CDR3 loop is CASSLTSRTTSYNEQFF. CDR3 nucleotides: TGTGCCAGCAGCCTTACGTCGCGGACTACCTCCTACAATGAGCAGTTCTTC.

The count of this clone is one. V is TRBV19 and J is TRBJ2-5, with D perhaps matching TRBD1 (5 bases). Germline CDR1 is LNHDA and CDR2 is SQIVND (reference sequence). The CDR3 runs to 14 residues. V lost 6 bases and J 5 bases, leaving 16 bases between the germline ends. CDR3 amino acids: CASRQTATLETQYF. Written as DNA, the CDR3 is TGTGCCAGTAGACAGACAGCGACTTTGGAGACCCAGTACTTC.

Only one count was recorded for this clone. V usage is TRBV30 and J usage is TRBJ1-2, with D hard to call. Germline V gives CDR1 GTSNPN, CDR2 SVGIG (reference sequence). Trimming cost V 1 base and J 3 bases, with 9 bases left between them. There are 13 residues in the CDR3. This CDR3 reads CAWSDRGDYGYTF. The CDR3 coding sequence is TGTGCCTGGAGTGATCGGGGAGACTATGGCTACACCTTC.

The chain carries TRBV2 and TRBJ1-1; D gene unclear. V lost 8 bases, J lost 1 base, and 8 bases lay in between. Germline values: CDR1 SNHLY, CDR2 FYNNEI. The length of the CDR3 is 12 residues. The CDR3 DNA reads as TGTGCCAGCCAAAGCGCGAACACTGAAGCTTTCTTT. It translates to CASQSANTEAFF.

CDR3 region: CASSPSGQGYGYTF. The CDR3 DNA is TGTGCCAGCTCACCCTCGGGACAGGGGTATGGCTACACCTTC. The chain uses TRBV18 and TRBJ1-2, with 10 bases that match TRBD1. After removal of 3 bases from V and 5 bases from J, the junction contained 3 bases not matched to a gene. CDR1 and CDR2 (germline): KGHSH, LQKENI. CDR3 length equals 14 residues.

The chain couples TRBV7-9 to TRBJ2-1; D is possibly TRBD2 (6 bases). V was cut by 1 base and J by 0 bases, with 7 bases left in between. CDR1 is SEHNR, CDR2 FQNEAQ, per germline (reference sequence). This CDR3 is 15 amino acids long. The CDR3 loop reads CASSLGGTSYNEQFF. The CDR3 bases are TGTGCCAGCAGCTTAGGCGGGACCTCCTACAATGAGCAGTTCTTC.

This clone came up once. CDR3 amino acids: CASSSEGGLAGTDTQYF. Written as DNA, the CDR3 is TGTGCCAGCAGCTCAGAGGGGGGACTAGCGGGCACAGATACGCAGTATTTT. The chain recombines TRBV11-3 with TRBJ2-3; 11 bases line up with TRBD2. Losses at the gene ends were 4 bases for V and 1 base for J; bases not matched to a gene: 7. Germline V lookup: CDR1 SGHNT, CDR2 YENEEA. The CDR3 runs to 17 residues.

The genes are TRBV5-1 and TRBJ1-1; 9 positions match TRBD1. This CDR3 contains 16 residues. Trimming took 3 bases from V and 7 from J; bases not matched to a gene: 13. In germline, CDR1 is SGHRS, CDR2 YFSETQ. The CDR3 coding sequence is TGCGCCAGCAGCTCCTCCCCCGGGACAGGGAGCGTTGAAGCTTTCTTT. Its protein is CASSSSPGTGSVEAFF.

This clone was seen once. This chain connects TRBV29-1 to TRBJ2-5; TRBD1 matches 8 bases. Germline assignment: CDR1 SQVTM and CDR2 ANQGSEA. The CDR3 covers 13 residues. Losses at the gene ends were 6 bases for V and 3 bases for J; bases not matched to a gene: 6. CDR3 nucleotides: TGCAGCGTCGATACAGGGGGAAAAGAGACCCAGTACTTC. Translation gives CSVDTGGKETQYF.

The gene calls are TRBV27 and TRBJ1-2; 8 bases match TRBD1. V lost 5 bases and J lost 4; bases outside the gene matches: 6. The CDR3 is 14 amino acids. Germline loops: CDR1 MNHEY, CDR2 SMNVEV (reference sequence). DNA for the CDR3: TGTGCCAGCAGTCCAGGGGGCGGTCCCTATGGCTACACCTTC. Amino acids: CASSPGGGPYGYTF.

The J gene is TRBJ1-1, the V gene TRBV5-4, with 9 bases matching TRBD1. V dropped 4 bases and J dropped 4; count of bases not matched to a gene: 8. Looked up from germline, CDR1 is SGHNT and CDR2 is YYREEE (reference sequence). The CDR3 totals 15 residues. The CDR3 protein is CASSRTGQGTTEAFF. CDR3 in DNA: TGTGCCAGCAGCCGCACCGGACAGGGGACCACTGAAGCTTTCTTT.